Following are 29 T cell receptor beta chains from one sample sequenced in a study of PD-1 blockade in classical Hodgkin lymphoma. Assay: immunoSEQ multiplex PCR; the TCRdb copy retains only in-frame clones and omits some. Found here are around 50,000 clones, approximately 91% of them singletons; the top ten hold over 4%. Regarding time point: newly diagnosed, previously untreated cHL patient sample. The specimen sequenced was peripheral blood mononuclear cells (PBMCs). These receptors originate from a human donor with classical Hodgkin lymphoma.

J is TRBJ1-3 and V is TRBV5-1; possibly TRBD1 for D (6 bases). Germline lookup yields CDR1 SGHRS and CDR2 YFSETQ. The CDR3 totals 14 residues. Deletions cut 4 bases from V and 7 bases from J, with 15 bases between. CDR3 DNA: TGCGCCAGCAGCCCCTACAGGGTCAGGAACACCATATATTTT. This gives the protein CASSPYRVRNTIYF. Drawing the rest from reference TRBV5-1 and TRBJ1-3, the complete variable domain is KAGVTQTPRYLIKTRGQQVTLSCSPISGHRSVSWYQQTPGQGLQFLFEYFSETQRNKGNFPGRFSGRQFSNSRSEMNVSTLELGDSALYLCASSPYRVRNTIYFGEGSWLTVV.

The chain employs TRBV2 and TRBJ1-5, with D possibly matching TRBD1 (5 bases). The ends were cut back, 6 bases at V and 0 bases at J, with 15 bases in the middle. From germline, CDR1 is SNHLY and CDR2 FYNNEI. This CDR3 has 16 amino acids. CDR3 amino acids: CASSQGGETSNQPQHF. CDR3 DNA: TGTGCCAGCAGCCAAGGAGGGGAAACTAGCAATCAGCCCCAGCATTTT. Combining the CDR3 with reference TRBV2 and TRBJ1-5 gives the whole variable domain EPEVTQTPSHQVTQMGQEVILRCVPISNHLYFYWYRQILGQKVEFLVSFYNNEISEKSEIFDDQFSVERPDGSNFTLKIRSTKLEDSAMYFCASSQGGETSNQPQHFGDGTRLSIL.

This clone was found once. The V gene is TRBV29-1, the J gene TRBJ2-7; D possibly corresponds to TRBD2 (6 bases). The CDR3 has 14 residues. Germline V gene lookup returns CDR1 SQVTM and CDR2 ANQGSEA. The V gene lost 3 bases and the J gene lost 2 bases, with 14 bases spanning the gap. The CDR3 DNA is TGCAGCGTTGACTCCGGGACTGAAACCTACGAGCAGTACTTC. It specifies CSVDSGTETYEQYF.

The J gene is TRBJ2-5, the V gene TRBV9, with TRBD2 identical over 7 bases. This CDR3 comprises 15 residues. Germline-derived CDR1 and CDR2 are SGDLS and YYNGEE. The trim removed 0 bases at V and 5 bases at J, leaving 7 bases unmatched. The CDR3 bases are TGTGCCAGCAGCGTAGACGGCGGGAGCGGGGAGACCCAGTACTTC. Its protein is CASSVDGGSGETQYF.

The rearrangement links TRBV19 to TRBJ2-1; no clear D gene. Germline CDR1 is LNHDA and CDR2 is SQIVND (reference sequence). This CDR3 has 15 amino acids. The V gene lost 6 bases and the J gene lost 1 base, with 13 bases spanning the gap. CDR3 in DNA: TGTGCCAGTAGGGACGTTGGGTCTTCCTACAATGAGCAGTTCTTC. Translated, it gives CASRDVGSSYNEQFF.

The rearrangement uses TRBV5-6 and TRBJ1-1; 10 bases are a match to TRBD1. CDR1 and CDR2 (germline): SGHDT, YYEEEE. The CDR3 is 15 amino acids. With 5 bases clipped from V and 5 bases from J, the junction kept 9 bases outside the gene matches. CDR3 nucleotides: TGTGCCAGCAGGGACTGGGACAGGGGACAAACTGAAGCTTTCTTT. Translating it yields CASRDWDRGQTEAFF.

The genes are TRBV25-1 and TRBJ1-1; TRBD1 is a possible D gene (5 bases). This CDR3 has 15 amino acids. CDR1 is MGHDK, CDR2 SYGVNS, per germline. Between the trimmed V and J ends, which lost 6 bases and 0 bases, there was a span of 14 bases. The CDR3 protein is CASRGPPGVNTEAFF. The CDR3, as DNA: TGTGCCAGCAGGGGGCCTCCAGGAGTGAACACTGAAGCTTTCTTT.

This clone was detected once. The V call is TRBV28, the J call TRBJ1-2; 7 bases are a match to TRBD1. V shed 5 bases and J 4 bases; nucleotides not matched to a gene: 7. The CDR3 spans 14 residues. Germline CDR1 is MDHEN and CDR2 is SYDVKM. The CDR3: CASSIGQEIYGYTF. Here the CDR3 DNA reads TGTGCCAGCAGTATAGGACAGGAAATCTATGGCTACACCTTC.

This sequence joins TRBV18 and TRBJ2-2; D is perhaps TRBD2 (6 bases). The germline V and J ends were trimmed by 4 bases and 1 base, with 10 bases remaining between them. This CDR3 spans 15 amino acids. Germline V lookup: CDR1 KGHSH, CDR2 LQKENI. Here the CDR3 reads CASSLGTRNTGELFF. In nucleotides, the CDR3 is TGTGCCAGCTCACTCGGGACTCGGAACACCGGGGAGCTGTTTTTT. The entire variable domain, with the rest obtained from reference TRBV18 and TRBJ2-2, is as follows: NAGVMQNPRHLVRRRGQEARLRCSPMKGHSHVYWYRQLPEEGLKFMVYLQKENIIDESGMPKERFSAEFPKEGPSILRIQQVVRGDSAAYFCASSLGTRNTGELFFGEGSRLTVL.

V is TRBV11-2 and J is TRBJ2-5; 10 nucleotides match TRBD2. The trim removed 0 bases at V and 0 bases at J, leaving 1 base unmatched. Germline lookup yields CDR1 SGHAT and CDR2 FQNNGV. The CDR3 spans 16 residues. The CDR3 spells CASSLELAGYQETQYF. The CDR3 bases are TGTGCCAGCAGCTTAGAACTAGCGGGGTACCAAGAGACCCAGTACTTC.

This clone was detected only once. The chain uses TRBV7-2 and TRBJ1-6, with unresolved D. V lost 5 bases and J 3 bases, leaving 8 bases between the germline ends. The length of the CDR3 is 14 residues. CDR1 is SGHTA, CDR2 FQGNSA, per germline. The DNA for the CDR3 is TGTGCCAGCAGCCTCCCAGTCTATAATTCACCCCTCCACTTT. Its protein is CASSLPVYNSPLHF.

On this clone: Other DNA sequences within the sample encode an identical CDR3. This chain connects TRBV28 to TRBJ1-1; no definite D call. V was clipped by 2 bases and J by 1 base, with 2 bases between them. The CDR3 runs 12 residues. The V gene's germline CDR1 is MDHEN and CDR2 SYDVKM. The CDR3 loop is CASSLGNTEAFF. The CDR3, as DNA: TGTGCCAGCAGTTTAGGGAACACTGAAGCTTTCTTT.

This chain uses TRBV4-2 with TRBJ2-5; TRBD2 agrees at 11 bases. The CDR3 covers 19 residues. V shed 0 bases and J 4 bases; nucleotides not matched to a gene: 13. Germline CDR1 LGHNA, CDR2 YNFKEQ. CDR3 in DNA: TGTGCCAGCAGCCAAGAATCGAGGCCGGTAGCGGGAGGGTTAGAGACCCAGTACTTC. It translates to CASSQESRPVAGGLETQYF.

This chain uses TRBV25-1 with TRBJ2-1, with 12 bases matching TRBD2. Germline assignment: CDR1 MGHDK and CDR2 SYGVNS. With V trimmed by 1 base and J by 7 bases, 2 bases remained unmatched. CDR3 length equals 15 residues. The CDR3 region is CASSEWGTSGNEQFF. CDR3 DNA sequence: TGTGCCAGCAGTGAATGGGGGACTAGCGGGAATGAGCAGTTCTTC.

The gene calls are TRBV2 and TRBJ2-2; D is possibly TRBD2 (7 bases). V was cut by 8 bases and J by 4 bases, with 17 bases left in between. Germline CDR1 SNHLY, CDR2 FYNNEI. CDR3 length: 15 residues. This CDR3 reads CASGGTGGGTGELFF. Here the CDR3 DNA reads TGTGCCAGCGGGGGCACGGGAGGAGGCACCGGGGAGCTGTTTTTT.

This clone has just one count. The chain employs TRBV25-1 and TRBJ1-1; D is possibly TRBD1 (5 bases). This CDR3 spans 13 amino acids. Germline V gene data show CDR1 as MGHDK and CDR2 as SYGVNS. V was trimmed by 4 bases and J by 7 bases, leaving 13 bases between them. DNA of the CDR3: TGTGCCAGCAGTGTGGGGACTACCGTTGAAGCTTTCTTT. It yields the protein CASSVGTTVEAFF.

The V gene is TRBV7-9, the J gene TRBJ2-1; D gene uncertain. Germline loops: CDR1 SEHNR, CDR2 FQNEAQ (reference sequence). The CDR3 sequence is 14 residues long. The V and J ends lost 4 bases and 8 bases respectively, with 15 bases between them. The CDR3 nucleotides read TGTGCCAGCAGCTCCCGCGGCTTTCTGGATGAGCAGTTCTTC. This codes for CASSSRGFLDEQFF.

The chain links TRBV5-4 to TRBJ2-2; 10 bases agree with TRBD2. CDR3 size: 16 residues. V gave up 0 bases and J gave up 1 base; unmatched junction bases: 0. Per the germline V gene, CDR1 is SGHNT and CDR2 is YYREEE (reference sequence). The CDR3 protein is CASSLGTSGNTGELFF. In nucleotides, the CDR3 is TGTGCCAGCAGCTTGGGGACTAGCGGGAACACCGGGGAGCTGTTTTTT.

The V gene is TRBV5-1, the J gene TRBJ2-1; D gene unclear. Germline assignment: CDR1 SGHRS and CDR2 YFSETQ. Trimming shortened V by 0 bases and J by 7 bases, and 5 bases separated the two germline ends. The CDR3 has 12 amino acids. The CDR3 DNA is TGCGCCAGCAGCTTGGCCTTTAATGAGCAGTTCTTC. It specifies CASSLAFNEQFF.

The chain combines TRBV7-3 with TRBJ2-1, with a tentative D call TRBD1 (5 bases). The CDR3 is made up of 16 amino acids. Germline-derived CDR1 and CDR2 are SGHTA and FQGTGA. Trimming removed 5 bases at V and 0 bases at J, with 14 bases between. This CDR3 is CASSADRASSYNEQFF. The CDR3 coding sequence is TGTGCCAGCAGCGCCGACAGAGCCAGCTCCTACAATGAGCAGTTCTTC.

This clone was picked up one time. The chain recombines TRBV6-5 with TRBJ2-3; no definite D call. There are 14 residues in the CDR3. V was pared by 2 bases and J by 2 bases, with 8 bases between. Germline V gives CDR1 MNHEY, CDR2 SVGAGI. The CDR3 sequence is CASSYGRSTDTQYF. CDR3 coding DNA: TGTGCCAGCAGTTACGGGCGGTCCACAGATACGCAGTATTTT.

The chain is built from TRBV5-1 and TRBJ1-2; D remains unclear. V lost 5 bases and J lost 5, with 16 bases in between. CDR1 and CDR2 (germline): SGHRS, YFSETQ. There are 14 residues in the CDR3. The CDR3 coding sequence is TGCGCCAGCAGTAAGTTCGCAGAGGAATATGGCTACACCTTC. Its translation: CASSKFAEEYGYTF. Variable domain in full (rest from reference TRBV5-1 and TRBJ1-2): KAGVTQTPRYLIKTRGQQVTLSCSPISGHRSVSWYQQTPGQGLQFLFEYFSETQRNKGNFPGRFSGRQFSNSRSEMNVSTLELGDSALYLCASSKFAEEYGYTFGSGTRLTVV.

The V gene is TRBV27, the J gene TRBJ1-5; 8 bases are a match to TRBD1. Germline-derived CDR1 and CDR2 are MNHEY and SMNVEV (reference sequence). Trimming took 5 bases from V and 6 from J; bases not matched to a gene: 0. CDR3 size: 12 residues. The DNA of the CDR3 is TGTGCCAGCAGTGGACAGGGTCAGCCCCAGCATTTT. Translating it yields CASSGQGQPQHF.

This chain connects TRBV10-3 to TRBJ1-1; D is undetermined. The CDR3 is 14 amino acids. Germline lookup yields CDR1 ENHRY and CDR2 SYGVKD. V was shortened by 0 bases and J by 3 bases, with 8 bases between the two germline ends. The CDR3 bases are TGTGCCATCAGTGAGTCCCCGGGTTACACTGAAGCTTTCTTT. Protein product: CAISESPGYTEAFF.

The rearrangement links TRBV11-2 to TRBJ1-2; D not certain. The germline gives CDR1 SGHAT, CDR2 FQNNGV. CDR3 size: 12 residues. V was clipped by 1 base and J by 8 bases, with 8 bases between them. The CDR3 loop is CASSLGGNGYTF. CDR3 nucleotides: TGTGCCAGCAGCTTAGGAGGGAACGGCTACACCTTC.

Comment on this clone: This sample also contains other DNA sequences that code for the same CDR3. The V call is TRBV6-1, the J call TRBJ1-2; 7 positions agree with TRBD1. Germline V gene lookup returns CDR1 MNHNS and CDR2 SASEGT. CDR3 size: 14 residues. The J segment lost 3 bases and the V segment lost 6 bases, leaving 7 bases of the junction unmatched. In DNA, the CDR3 is TGTGCCAGCAGCCCGGGGGGGACAGACTATGGCTACACCTTC. Residues: CASSPGGTDYGYTF.

The chain links TRBV10-3 to TRBJ2-5; no firm D call. The V gene lost 5 bases and the J gene lost 1 base, with 2 bases spanning the gap. The CDR3 runs to 11 residues. The germline gives CDR1 ENHRY, CDR2 SYGVKD. The CDR3: CAISSQETQYF. DNA for the CDR3: TGTGCCATCAGTTCCCAAGAGACCCAGTACTTC.

The chain carries TRBV18 and TRBJ1-1; tentatively, D is TRBD1 (5 bases). Trimming took off 3 bases at V and 0 bases at J, with 14 bases between the two ends. This CDR3 is built from 16 residues. Per the germline V gene, CDR1 is KGHSH and CDR2 is LQKENI. In DNA form, the CDR3 reads TGTGCCAGCTCACCCTGGGACGGAGCCTTGAACACTGAAGCTTTCTTT. Translated, it gives CASSPWDGALNTEAFF.

This clone was seen once. This chain joins TRBV19 and TRBJ1-2; D is unresolved. This CDR3 is built from 15 residues. V lost 1 base, J lost 3 bases, and 12 bases lay in between. CDR1 is LNHDA and CDR2 is SQIVND in the germline V gene (reference sequence). This chain's CDR3 is CASSIARAQDYGYTF. CDR3 in DNA: TGTGCCAGTAGTATAGCAAGGGCCCAGGACTATGGCTACACCTTC. Supplemented by reference TRBV19 and TRBJ1-2, the full variable domain reads DGGITQSPKYLFRKEGQNVTLSCEQNLNHDAMYWYRQDPGQGLRLIYYSQIVNDFQKGDIAEGYSVSREKKESFPLTVTSAQKNPTAFYLCASSIARAQDYGYTFGSGTRLTVV.